Given below is one T cell receptor (beta chain) in context. This entry is derived from a study of blood T cell repertoires in COVID-19. Study overall: Acute and convalescent COVID-19 specimens originated in the United States, Italy and Spain. In each case, the material was cDNA or gDNA derived from T cells, B-cell-depleted T cells, or PBMCs.

The V gene end was trimmed by 4 bases and the J gene end by 7 bases; junction bases not matched to a gene: 16. Germline assignment: CDR1 MGHRA and CDR2 YSYEKL. The CDR3 runs to 18 residues. Authors' methods: Reference gene primer amplification gave estimated nucleated cell counts. Profiling relied on immunoSEQ multiplex PCR, and the TCRdb table lists in-frame clones only, not all of them. That table is the source of V, J and clone size, and D and trimming were worked out from the DNA. The sample consists of approximately 210,000 clones, 80% to 90% of them appearing once. This TCR was sampled from a man aged 30 to 45 who had recovered from COVID-19. This chain connects TRBV4-1 to TRBJ1-6; 7 positions match TRBD1. What was sequenced was peripheral blood. The CDR3 loop is CASSLLGTVASPNSPLHF. CDR3 DNA: TGCGCCAGCAGCCTCCTAGGGACAGTCGCAAGCCCCAATTCACCCCTCCACTTT.